This T cell receptor (beta chain) originates from a study of T cell responses to AZD1222 COVID-19 vaccine. The protocol was immunoSEQ multiplex PCR, while the TCRdb copy is restricted to in-frame clones and leaves out a portion. The data show some 55,000 clones, 70% to 90% seen once. Study-level results: Donors, mostly white British, included more females; clonal diversity was possibly underestimated. Nearly half of spike-specific TCRs reportedly target unmutated variant regions. Increased Spike-specific TCR breadth and depth were observed after two AZD1222 doses. Repertoires were sampled only after the peak T cell response.

Concerning this clone: The antigen is not known.

The specimen was peripheral blood, collected on day 0 of AZD1222 vaccination. The sequence was obtained from an adult in good health.

CDR3 protein: CASTHAQGTDTQYF. The CDR3 DNA reads TGTGCCAGCACCCACGCCCAGGGAACAGATACGCAGTATTTT. The chain joins TRBV7-9 to TRBJ2-3, with a weak D call TRBD1 (5 bases). The CDR3 runs to 14 residues. Trimming shortened V by 7 bases and J by 3 bases, and 14 bases separated the two germline ends. Germline CDR1 and CDR2: SEHNR and FQNEAQ (reference sequence).